The present TCR beta chain was sequenced within a study of radiotherapy plus CTLA-4 blockade in lung cancer. At the level of the study: Among enrolled patients, over 15% responded and 25% to 35% achieved disease control.

With respect to this clone: Its antigen is unknown.

Germline V gene sequence: CDR1 SGHRS, CDR2 YFSETQ. This CDR3 comprises 14 residues. V gave up 4 bases and J gave up 2 bases, with 13 bases separating them. Libraries were prepared by immunoSEQ multiplex PCR; TCRdb keeps only in-frame clonotypes and omits some of them. The sample contains roughly 32,000 clones, roughly 71% of which appear only once. The study treated chemo-refractory metastatic non-small-cell lung cancer patients with focal radiation plus ipilimumab CTLA-4 blockade. Findings of the study overall: The best prediction of response reportedly came from early blood T cell clone dynamics, with interferon-beta. Radiotherapy was combined with ipilimumab, and tumor-derived TCR clones then expanded in blood.

The genes are TRBV5-1 and TRBJ2-7; D might be TRBD2 (6 bases). The specimen was peripheral blood, collected from a patient treated with radiotherapy plus ipilimumab. This clonotype was obtained from a human donor with non-small cell lung cancer who had stable disease on radiotherapy plus ipilimumab. The CDR3 coding sequence is TGCGCCAGCAGCCCCTTTAGCGGCGCCTACGAGCAGTACTTC. Its protein product is CASSPFSGAYEQYF.